The subject of this entry is one T cell receptor beta chain. Germline values: CDR1 SGHVS, CDR2 FQNEAQ. CDR3 size: 17 residues. V was pared by 4 bases and J by 7 bases, with 13 bases of the junction left unmatched. Assay: immunoSEQ multiplex PCR; the TCRdb copy retains only in-frame clones and omits some. The sample lists 60,000 to 70,000 clones, approximately 86% occurring once. These data are taken from a study of blood T cell repertoires in COVID-19. The sequenced sample consisted of peripheral blood. This clonotype originated in a middle-aged man with COVID-19, enrolled during active disease. J is TRBJ1-4 and V is TRBV7-8; 9 bases agree with TRBD1. Here the CDR3 DNA reads TGTGCCAGCAGCTCGGGGGACAGGGTTTCGAAGCGTGAAAAACTGTTTTTT. This codes for CASSSGDRVSKREKLFF.